One and the same sample provided the 10 T cell receptor beta chains below, sequenced in a study of a mutant IDH1 vaccine in newly diagnosed glioma. Regarding time point: week 11, during vaccination. Mutant IDH1 20-mer peptide, at 300 ug, made up each vaccine dose, with topical imiquimod. Their cognate antigens are unknown. The assay was immunoSEQ multiplex PCR, and TCRdb's table has in-frame clones only and misses some. There are 20,000 to 25,000 clones in the sample; 60% to 75% occur only once, and approximately 11% lies in the top ten. The source material was peripheral blood mononuclear cells (PBMCs), sampled from a glioma patient whose treatment included an IDH1 peptide vaccine. These receptors all stem from a man younger than 35 with glioma. Some clones in this sample may be carry-over from other donors' samples.

The chain recombines TRBV5-1 with TRBJ2-3, with D unresolved. There are 13 residues in the CDR3. CDR1 is SGHRS and CDR2 is YFSETQ in the germline V gene. V was pared by 5 bases and J by 4 bases, with 11 bases between. In nucleotides, the CDR3 is TGCGCCAGCAGTCCAGAGAGCGCAGATACGCAGTATTTT. Its protein is CASSPESADTQYF.

The sample holds a few counts of this clone. The chain employs TRBV7-9 and TRBJ2-2; the D is unclear. CDR1 and CDR2 (germline): SEHNR, FQNEAQ (reference sequence). CDR3 length: 16 amino acids. The ends were cut back, 3 bases at V and 1 base at J, with 12 bases in the middle. Here the CDR3 reads CASSFRPGVNTGELFF. CDR3 coding DNA: TGTGCCAGCAGCTTCCGACCTGGTGTGAACACCGGGGAGCTGTTTTTT.

The table lists this clone with a count of one. The V and J genes are TRBV7-9 and TRBJ2-7; D could derive from TRBD1 or TRBD2 (5 bases each). Trimming removed 2 bases from V and 7 bases from J, with 18 bases in between. CDR3 length: 15 residues. CDR1 is SEHNR, CDR2 FQNEAQ, per germline (reference sequence). In nucleotides, the CDR3 is TGTGCCAGCAGCTTATCGCTGGGGGTTCGAGAGGAGCAGTACTTC. Encoded protein: CASSLSLGVREEQYF.

The CDR3 loop reads CASSLEAGGTNYGYTF. The CDR3, as DNA: TGTGCCAGCAGCTTAGAGGCAGGGGGTACTAACTATGGCTACACCTTC. This chain links TRBV7-2 with TRBJ1-2; 7 bases are shared with TRBD1. Germline CDR1 and CDR2: SGHTA and FQGNSA. CDR3 size: 16 residues. After removal of 1 base from V and 0 bases from J, the junction contained 5 bases not matched to a gene.

The chain couples TRBV7-9 to TRBJ2-7, with D perhaps matching TRBD2 (5 bases). The CDR3 loop spans 11 amino acids. V was cut by 5 bases and J by 7 bases, with 9 bases left in between. Germline V gene sequence: CDR1 SEHNR, CDR2 FQNEAQ (reference sequence). The CDR3 is CASSNSGEQYF. In DNA form, the CDR3 reads TGTGCCAGCAGCAACTCGGGGGAGCAGTACTTC.

The V and J genes are TRBV6-1 and TRBJ2-3, with TRBD1 identical over 7 bases. J lost 3 bases, V lost 8 bases, and 8 bases had no gene match. Germline values: CDR1 MNHNS, CDR2 SASEGT. CDR3 length: 14 amino acids. Written as DNA, the CDR3 is TGTGCCAGCTTACCCGACAGGGTTACAGATACGCAGTATTTT. This sequence encodes CASLPDRVTDTQYF.

This chain links TRBV9 with TRBJ2-1; maybe TRBD2 (6 bases). V lost 2 bases and J lost 4, with 7 bases in between. The CDR3 covers 13 residues. Germline V CDR1 and CDR2: SGDLS, YYNGEE. The CDR3 bases are TGTGCCAGCAGCGTTAGCGGTTACAATGAGCAGTTCTTC. Translation: CASSVSGYNEQFF.

This clone was observed a few times. The chain employs TRBV4-2 and TRBJ1-2; tentatively, D is TRBD1 (6 bases). CDR3 length: 14 amino acids. From germline, CDR1 is LGHNA and CDR2 YNFKEQ. Trimming left V 1 base short and J 4 bases short, with 10 bases between. The CDR3 DNA is TGTGCCAGCAGCCAAGCGACAGGTAGCTATGGCTACACCTTC. Translating gives CASSQATGSYGYTF.

V and J are TRBV28 and TRBJ1-3; D is possibly TRBD1 (5 bases). Per germline, CDR1 MDHEN and CDR2 SYDVKM. Trimming pared 6 bases from V and 8 bases from J, leaving 11 bases between. The CDR3 runs to 12 residues. CDR3 sequence: CASSDGADTIYF. The CDR3 bases are TGTGCCAGCAGCGACGGGGCGGACACCATATATTTT.

This clone was seen only a few times. The rearrangement joins TRBV7-2 to TRBJ1-1; D call uncertain. Germline assignment: CDR1 SGHTA and CDR2 FQGNSA. V was pared by 5 bases and J by 9 bases, with 13 bases between. The CDR3 has 12 amino acids. DNA of the CDR3: TGTGCCAGCAGCCCTTCGGACCTTCAAGCTTTCTTT. It codes for CASSPSDLQAFF.